This TCR beta chain was identified in a study of cytomegalovirus exposure and HLA in healthy donors. Study information: A prior analysis found roughly 110 million unique TCR beta sequences from 150 million to 200 million T cells.

About this clone itself: Antigen unknown.

Notes on the study in general: Diagnosis of cytomegalovirus status made by the classifier reportedly showed high specificity and sensitivity. The study listed approximately 160 cytomegalovirus-associated TCR beta chains.

V lost 2 bases and J lost 0, with 8 bases in between. The CDR3 is 16 residues long. Germline V gene lookup returns CDR1 MGHDK and CDR2 SYGVNS. Researchers ran the PCR with 60 Vbeta and 13 Jbeta primers. Only in-frame clones appear in the TCRdb table, and some are missing; sequencing was by immunoSEQ multiplex PCR. The sample data list approximately 27,000 clones. This rearrangement joins TRBV25-1 to TRBJ2-6; D gene uncertain. The sequencing input was PBMCs. The clonotype comes from a man aged 25-45 years in good health and CMV-seronegative. CDR3 DNA: TGTGCCAGCAGTGAAGGCAAAAACTCTGGGGCCAACGTCCTGACTTTC. It is translated as CASSEGKNSGANVLTF.